These T cell receptor beta chains were read from a single sample in a study of identical twins. TCRdb reprocessed the 5' RACE reads via MiXCR and lists one record per CDR3 protein. The profile shows some 900,000 distinct CDR3 sequences, 9% to 15% of them singletons. These sequences were also reported in another study, on yellow fever vaccine responses in identical twins.

Sequences were obtained from PBMCs. The receptor source for this set is a woman under 30 in good health. The CDR3 runs from the conserved cysteine through the conserved F or W. The order of the fields is CDR3 length, clone size, D gene, V gene, J gene, CDR3 protein, CDR3 DNA. A D gene is named only where the DNA matches it firmly. Only some rows state a clone size, as once, few, many or a class for expanded clones.

length: 14
size: few
D: .
V: TRBV28
J: TRBJ1-2
CDR3: CASSLFGGLYGYTF
DNA: TGTGCCAGCAGTTTATTTGGGGGGCTATATGGCTACACCTTC

length: 15
size: many
D: TRBD1
V: TRBV10-2
J: TRBJ1-2
CDR3: CASNPTTTGNYGYTF
DNA: TGCGCCAGCAATCCCACAACGACAGGGAACTATGGCTACACCTTC

length: 17
size: .
D: TRBD2
V: TRBV3-1
J: TRBJ2-3
CDR3: CASSQARLAGITDTQYF
DNA: TGTGCCAGCAGCCAGGCAAGACTAGCGGGGATCACAGATACGCAGTATTTT

length: 13
size: .
D: .
V: TRBV29-1
J: TRBJ2-6
CDR3: CSIRSSGANVLTF
DNA: TGCAGCATCAGGAGCTCTGGGGCCAACGTCCTGACTTTC

length: 14
size: .
D: .
V: TRBV7-9
J: TRBJ2-7
CDR3: CASSAPQGSYEQYF
DNA: TGTGCCAGCAGCGCCCCCCAGGGATCCTACGAGCAGTACTTC

length: 15
size: few
D: TRBD1
V: TRBV5-1
J: TRBJ1-2
CDR3: CASSLDATGNYGYTF
DNA: TGCGCCAGCAGCTTGGACGCGACAGGGAACTATGGCTACACCTTC

length: 15
size: .
D: .
V: TRBV18
J: TRBJ2-1
CDR3: CASSPAGLHGDEQFF
DNA: TGTGCCAGCTCACCGGCGGGGTTGCATGGTGATGAGCAGTTCTTC

length: 14
size: many
D: .
V: TRBV7-9
J: TRBJ2-1
CDR3: CASSSRTEWREQFF
DNA: TGTGCCAGCAGCTCTAGGACTGAGTGGAGAGAGCAGTTCTTC

length: 14
size: .
D: TRBD1
V: TRBV20-1
J: TRBJ1-1
CDR3: CSAPRQGFIGEAFF
DNA: TGCAGTGCTCCGCGACAGGGGTTTATCGGTGAAGCTTTCTTT

length: 13
size: many
D: .
V: TRBV7-6
J: TRBJ1-5
CDR3: CASSLGGGEVQHF
DNA: TGTGCCAGCAGCTTAGGGGGAGGGGAGGTCCAGCATTTT

length: 13
size: many
D: .
V: TRBV7-9
J: TRBJ2-3
CDR3: CASSPPEIDTQYF
DNA: TGTGCCAGCAGCCCCCCAGAGATAGATACGCAGTATTTT

length: 15
size: few
D: .
V: TRBV24-1
J: TRBJ1-6
CDR3: CATSDLSRDNSPLHF
DNA: TGTGCCACCAGTGATTTGAGCAGGGATAATTCACCCCTCCACTTT

length: 15
size: many
D: .
V: TRBV3-1
J: TRBJ2-7
CDR3: CASSHPRGVSYEQYF
DNA: TGTGCCAGCAGCCACCCCAGGGGGGTGTCCTACGAGCAGTACTTC

length: 16
size: few
D: .
V: TRBV7-6
J: TRBJ2-3
CDR3: CASSRTGTVPTDTQYF
DNA: TGTGCCAGCAGCCGAACAGGGACCGTACCCACAGATACGCAGTATTTT

length: 14
size: .
D: TRBD1
V: TRBV7-9
J: TRBJ1-5
CDR3: CASSSDRGPQPQHF
DNA: TGTGCCAGCAGCTCAGACAGGGGACCTCAGCCCCAGCATTTT

length: 14
size: .
D: TRBD1
V: TRBV7-2
J: TRBJ2-7
CDR3: CASSPGQGFGEQYF
DNA: TGTGCCAGCAGCCCTGGACAGGGGTTCGGAGAGCAGTACTTC

length: 15
size: few
D: .
V: TRBV9
J: TRBJ2-6
CDR3: CASSVGALRANVLTF
DNA: TGTGCCAGCAGCGTAGGGGCCCTAAGGGCCAACGTCCTGACTTTC

length: 14
size: .
D: .
V: TRBV10-1
J: TRBJ2-7
CDR3: CASSDPGRTYEQYF
DNA: TGCGCCAGCAGTGATCCGGGACGGACCTACGAGCAGTACTTC

length: 13
size: .
D: .
V: TRBV20-1
J: TRBJ2-5
CDR3: CSARMAFQETQYF
DNA: TGCAGTGCTAGAATGGCATTCCAAGAGACCCAGTACTTC

length: 13
size: few
D: TRBD1
V: TRBV3-1
J: TRBJ1-2
CDR3: CASSRQGEHGYTF
DNA: TGTGCCAGCAGCCGACAGGGGGAGCATGGCTACACCTTC

length: 16
size: .
D: .
V: TRBV6-2/TRBV6-3
J: TRBJ2-2
CDR3: CASRNDGQGGLRELFF
DNA: TGTGCCAGCAGGAACGATGGACAAGGGGGTCTAAGGGAGCTGTTTTTT

length: 12
size: many
D: .
V: TRBV5-4
J: TRBJ2-2
CDR3: CASSSYTGELFF
DNA: TGTGCCAGCAGCTCTTACACCGGGGAGCTGTTTTTT

length: 17
size: .
D: .
V: TRBV13
J: TRBJ2-3
CDR3: CASSFPDGETSTDTQYF
DNA: TGTGCCAGCAGCTTCCCAGACGGGGAAACTAGCACAGATACGCAGTATTTT

length: 12
size: .
D: TRBD2
V: TRBV20-1
J: TRBJ2-1
CDR3: CSASPLAAEQFF
DNA: TGCAGTGCTAGTCCTCTAGCGGCTGAGCAGTTCTTC

length: 14
size: many
D: TRBD1
V: TRBV7-3
J: TRBJ1-6
CDR3: CASSSGQPNSPLHF
DNA: TGTGCCAGCAGCTCGGGACAGCCAAATTCACCCCTCCACTTT

length: 19
size: few
D: TRBD1
V: TRBV20-1
J: TRBJ1-5
CDR3: CSANRDRGLGRIGNQPQHF
DNA: TGCAGTGCTAACCGGGACAGGGGGCTCGGGAGAATAGGCAATCAGCCCCAGCATTTT

length: 14
size: few
D: .
V: TRBV6-1
J: TRBJ2-5
CDR3: CASRPSDDRETQYF
DNA: TGTGCCAGCAGGCCCTCAGACGATCGAGAGACCCAGTACTTC

length: 13
size: .
D: .
V: TRBV27
J: TRBJ2-7
CDR3: CASSPRLAYEQYF
DNA: TGTGCCAGCAGTCCCCGCCTAGCTTACGAGCAGTACTTC

length: 16
size: .
D: TRBD2
V: TRBV11-2
J: TRBJ2-3
CDR3: CASSYGTSGSPDTQYF
DNA: TGTGCCAGCAGCTATGGGACTAGCGGGAGTCCAGATACGCAGTATTTT

length: 16
size: .
D: .
V: TRBV24-1
J: TRBJ2-4
CDR3: CATSDSGLEAKNIQYF
DNA: TGTGCCACCAGTGATTCCGGGCTAGAAGCCAAAAACATTCAGTACTTC

length: 14
size: .
D: .
V: TRBV20-1
J: TRBJ1-1
CDR3: CSARLDRLNTEAFF
DNA: TGCAGTGCTAGACTGGACAGATTGAACACTGAAGCTTTCTTT

length: 15
size: .
D: TRBD1
V: TRBV12-3/TRBV12-4
J: TRBJ2-7
CDR3: CASSFRDRGRNEQYF
DNA: TGTGCCAGCAGTTTCAGGGACAGGGGGCGGAACGAGCAGTACTTC

length: 16
size: few
D: TRBD2
V: TRBV4-1
J: TRBJ2-6
CDR3: CASSRGLGSGANVLTF
DNA: TGCGCCAGCAGCCGAGGACTAGGATCTGGGGCCAACGTCCTGACTTTC

length: 14
size: many
D: .
V: TRBV12-3/TRBV12-4
J: TRBJ2-5
CDR3: CASSPPGQTETQYF
DNA: TGTGCCAGCTCGCCACCAGGACAGACGGAGACCCAGTACTTC

length: 14
size: once
D: TRBD1
V: TRBV28
J: TRBJ2-5
CDR3: CASRGTGAKETQYF
DNA: TGTGCCAGCAGGGGGACAGGGGCGAAAGAGACCCAGTACTTC

length: 15
size: .
D: .
V: TRBV25-1
J: TRBJ1-4
CDR3: CASSELGVGNEKLFF
DNA: TGTGCCAGCAGTGAATTGGGCGTTGGGAATGAAAAACTGTTTTTT

length: 16
size: .
D: TRBD1
V: TRBV11-3
J: TRBJ2-2
CDR3: CASSLEGQGYTGELFF
DNA: TGTGCCAGCAGCTTAGAGGGACAGGGATACACCGGGGAGCTGTTTTTT

length: 15
size: few
D: .
V: TRBV7-6
J: TRBJ2-5
CDR3: CASSTAPVGRETQYF
DNA: TGTGCCAGCAGCACGGCCCCAGTCGGGAGAGAGACCCAGTACTTC

length: 16
size: few
D: TRBD2
V: TRBV12-3/TRBV12-4
J: TRBJ2-4
CDR3: CASSPSGRVAKNIQYF
DNA: TGTGCCAGCAGCCCCAGCGGGAGGGTAGCCAAAAACATTCAGTACTTC

length: 16
size: .
D: .
V: TRBV20-1
J: TRBJ1-5
CDR3: CSAPRAGLRGNQPQHF
DNA: TGCAGTGCCCCCCGGGCGGGATTGCGGGGCAATCAGCCCCAGCATTTT

length: 15
size: .
D: .
V: TRBV6-1
J: TRBJ2-5
CDR3: CASSSPDIRGETQYF
DNA: TGTGCCAGCAGCAGCCCGGACATACGAGGGGAGACCCAGTACTTC

length: 16
size: few
D: .
V: TRBV29-1
J: TRBJ2-1
CDR3: CSVVGSQRSSYNEQFF
DNA: TGCAGCGTTGTCGGGAGTCAGCGGAGCTCCTACAATGAGCAGTTCTTC

length: 13
size: few
D: TRBD1
V: TRBV5-1
J: TRBJ1-2
CDR3: CASSFDRDYGYTF
DNA: TGCGCCAGCAGCTTCGACAGGGATTATGGCTACACCTTC